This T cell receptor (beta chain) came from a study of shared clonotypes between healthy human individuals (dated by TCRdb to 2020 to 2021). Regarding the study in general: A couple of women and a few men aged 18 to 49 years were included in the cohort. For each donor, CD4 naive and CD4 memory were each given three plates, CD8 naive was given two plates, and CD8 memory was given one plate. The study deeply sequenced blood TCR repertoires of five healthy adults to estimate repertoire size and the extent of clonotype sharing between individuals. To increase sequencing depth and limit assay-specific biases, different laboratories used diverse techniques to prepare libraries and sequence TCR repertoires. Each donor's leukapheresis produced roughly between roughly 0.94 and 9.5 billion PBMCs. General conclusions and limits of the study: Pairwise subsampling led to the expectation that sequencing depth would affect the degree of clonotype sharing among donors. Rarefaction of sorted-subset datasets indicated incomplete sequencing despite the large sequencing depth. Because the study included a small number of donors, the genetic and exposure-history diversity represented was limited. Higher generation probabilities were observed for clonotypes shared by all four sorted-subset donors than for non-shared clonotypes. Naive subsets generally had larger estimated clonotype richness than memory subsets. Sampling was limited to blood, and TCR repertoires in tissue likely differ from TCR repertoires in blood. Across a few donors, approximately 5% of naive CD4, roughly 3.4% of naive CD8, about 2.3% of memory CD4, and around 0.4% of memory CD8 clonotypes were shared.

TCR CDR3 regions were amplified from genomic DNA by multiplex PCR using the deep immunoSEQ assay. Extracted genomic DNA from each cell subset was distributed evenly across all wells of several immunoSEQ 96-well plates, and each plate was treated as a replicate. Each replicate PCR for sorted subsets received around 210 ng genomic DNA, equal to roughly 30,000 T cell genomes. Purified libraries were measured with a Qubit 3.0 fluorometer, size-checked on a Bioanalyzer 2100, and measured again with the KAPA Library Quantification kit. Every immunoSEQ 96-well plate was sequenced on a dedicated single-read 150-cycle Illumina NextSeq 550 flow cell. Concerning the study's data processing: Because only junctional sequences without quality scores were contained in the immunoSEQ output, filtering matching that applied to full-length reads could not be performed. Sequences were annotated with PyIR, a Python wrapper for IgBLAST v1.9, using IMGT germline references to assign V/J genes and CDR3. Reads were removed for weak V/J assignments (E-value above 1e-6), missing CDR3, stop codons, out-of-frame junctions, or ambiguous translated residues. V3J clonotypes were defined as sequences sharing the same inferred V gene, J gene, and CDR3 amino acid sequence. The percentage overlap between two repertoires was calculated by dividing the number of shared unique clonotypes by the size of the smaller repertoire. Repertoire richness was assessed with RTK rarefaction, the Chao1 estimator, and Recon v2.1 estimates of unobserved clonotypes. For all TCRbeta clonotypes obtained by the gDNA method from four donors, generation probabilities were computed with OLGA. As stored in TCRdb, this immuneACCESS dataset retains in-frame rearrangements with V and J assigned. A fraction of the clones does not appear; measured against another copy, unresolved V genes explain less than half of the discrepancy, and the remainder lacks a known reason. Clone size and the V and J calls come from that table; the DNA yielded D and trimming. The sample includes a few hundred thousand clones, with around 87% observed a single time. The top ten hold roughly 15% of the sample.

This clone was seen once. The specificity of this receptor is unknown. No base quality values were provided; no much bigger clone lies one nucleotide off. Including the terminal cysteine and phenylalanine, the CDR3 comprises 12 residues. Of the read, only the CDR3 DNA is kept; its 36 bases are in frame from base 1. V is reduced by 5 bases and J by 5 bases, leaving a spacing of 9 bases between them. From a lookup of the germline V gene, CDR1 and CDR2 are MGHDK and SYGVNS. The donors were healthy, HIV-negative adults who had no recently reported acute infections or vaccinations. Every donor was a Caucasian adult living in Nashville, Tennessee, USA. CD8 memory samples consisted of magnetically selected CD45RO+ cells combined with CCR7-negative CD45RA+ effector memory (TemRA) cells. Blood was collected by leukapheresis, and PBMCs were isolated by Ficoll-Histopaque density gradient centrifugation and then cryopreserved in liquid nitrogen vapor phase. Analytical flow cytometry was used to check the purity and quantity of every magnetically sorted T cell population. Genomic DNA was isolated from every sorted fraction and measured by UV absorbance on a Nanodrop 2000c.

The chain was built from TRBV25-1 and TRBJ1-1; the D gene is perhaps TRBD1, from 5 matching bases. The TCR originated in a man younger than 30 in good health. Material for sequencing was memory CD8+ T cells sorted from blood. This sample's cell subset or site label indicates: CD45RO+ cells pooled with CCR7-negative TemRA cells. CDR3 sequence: CASSFGGTEAFF. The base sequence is TGTGCCAGCAGTTTCGGGGGGACTGAAGCTTTCTTT.